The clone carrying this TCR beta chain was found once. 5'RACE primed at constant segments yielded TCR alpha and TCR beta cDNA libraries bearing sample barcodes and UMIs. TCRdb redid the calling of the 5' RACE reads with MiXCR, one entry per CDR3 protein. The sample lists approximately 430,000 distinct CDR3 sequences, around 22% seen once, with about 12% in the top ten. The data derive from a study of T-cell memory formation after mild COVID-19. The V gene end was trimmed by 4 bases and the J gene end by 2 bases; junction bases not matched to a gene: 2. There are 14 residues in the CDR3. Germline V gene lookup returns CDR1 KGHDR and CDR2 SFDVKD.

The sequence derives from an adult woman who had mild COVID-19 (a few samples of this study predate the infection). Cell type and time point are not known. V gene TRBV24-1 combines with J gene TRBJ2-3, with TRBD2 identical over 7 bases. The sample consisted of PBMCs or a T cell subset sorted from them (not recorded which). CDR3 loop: CATSDGDYTDTQYF. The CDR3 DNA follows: TGTGCCACCAGTGACGGGGACTACACAGATACGCAGTATTTT.